Given below is one T cell receptor (beta chain) in context. Its antigen is not known. This entry comes from a study of post-analysis software for immune sequencing data. Regarding the study as a whole: TRBV segments more frequent in patients than in controls numbered several and included TRBV5-6, TRBV5-1 and TRBV20-1.

Prepared TCR beta cDNA libraries contained unique molecular identifiers. One entry per CDR3 protein results from TCRdb running MiXCR on the PCR reads. The profile shows fewer than 850,000 distinct CDR3 sequences, roughly 27% of them singletons. The CDR3 contains 15 residues. Germline V gene sequence: CDR1 SGHRS, CDR2 YFSETQ. Deletions cut 0 bases from V and 1 base from J, with 10 bases between. The sample comprised blood. The chain recombines TRBV5-1 with TRBJ1-1; no clear D. The source of this sequence is a girl aged 5 to 17 with multiple sclerosis. The CDR3 region is CASSLDGVGNTEAFF. Written as DNA, the CDR3 is TGCGCCAGCAGCTTGGATGGGGTAGGGAACACTGAAGCTTTCTTT.